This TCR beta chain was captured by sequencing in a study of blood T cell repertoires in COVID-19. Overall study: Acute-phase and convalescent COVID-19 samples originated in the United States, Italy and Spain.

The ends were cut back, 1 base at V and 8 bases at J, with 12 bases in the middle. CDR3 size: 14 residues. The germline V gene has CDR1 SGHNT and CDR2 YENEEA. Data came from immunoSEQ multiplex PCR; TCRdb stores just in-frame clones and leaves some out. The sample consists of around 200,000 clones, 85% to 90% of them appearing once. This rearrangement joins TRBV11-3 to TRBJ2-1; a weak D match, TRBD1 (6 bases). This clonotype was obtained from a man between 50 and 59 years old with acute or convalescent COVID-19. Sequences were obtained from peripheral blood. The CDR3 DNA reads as TGTGCCAGCAGCTTAGCATCACAGGGTCATGAGCAGTTCTTC. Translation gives CASSLASQGHEQFF. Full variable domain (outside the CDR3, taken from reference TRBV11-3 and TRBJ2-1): EAGVVQSPRYKIIEKKQPVAFWCNPISGHNTLYWYLQNLGQGPELLIRYENEEAVDDSQLPKDRFSAERLKGVDSTLKIQPAELGDSAVYLCASSLASQGHEQFFGPGTRLTVL.